This T cell receptor beta chain is from a study of vaccination and CD4 T cells after COVID-19. Study context: Two Hispanic individuals were among six male and four female convalescent patients. Study outcomes and limitations: The great majority, 304 of 307 vaccine-specific clones, proved spike mono-reactive in convalescent patients.

Trimming shortened V by 0 bases and J by 4 bases, and 9 bases separated the two germline ends. Germline V gives CDR1 MNHEY, CDR2 SVGEGT. The length of the CDR3 is 14 residues. Regarding treatment: approximately nine-day PBMC culture with coronavirus spike peptide pools or control peptides (ViraFEST assay). The dates of positive PCR tests extended from March through December 2020 and came before the US Alpha, Beta and Delta variants. Sequenced with the Oncomine TCR Beta short-read assay was DNA taken from cultured CD4+ T cells. Via MiXCR, TCRdb re-called the PCR reads, giving one row per CDR3 protein. The repertoire holds about 19,000 distinct CDR3 sequences, with under 45% as singletons. As concerns this clonotype: Antigen specificity is unknown.

V usage is TRBV6-2 or TRBV6-3 and J usage is TRBJ1-1; D not certain. The TCR originated in a human donor who had recovered from COVID-19. The source was CD4+ T cells from blood, cultured in vitro, collected before SARS-CoV-2 vaccination. Here the CDR3 DNA reads TGTGCCAGCAGTTACTCAGGGATAGGCACTGAAGCTTTCTTT. Translation gives CASSYSGIGTEAFF.